This record covers a single T cell receptor beta chain. The record originates from a study of blood T cell repertoires in COVID-19. This table comes from immunoSEQ multiplex PCR, and its TCRdb copy is limited to in-frame clones, with some not included. The table lists about 180,000 clones, under 90% of them singletons. Germline CDR1 reads KGHDR; CDR2 reads SFDVKD. Trimming cost V 4 bases and J 3 bases, with 15 bases left between them. CDR3 size: 16 residues. The chain combines TRBV24-1 with TRBJ2-1; TRBD2 is a possible D gene (5 bases). The clonotype comes from an elderly woman with active or convalescent COVID-19. What was sequenced was peripheral blood. The CDR3 nucleotides are TGTGCCACCAGTGACCACCCGTGGACTGGCTACAATGAGCAGTTCTTC. Encoded protein: CATSDHPWTGYNEQFF.